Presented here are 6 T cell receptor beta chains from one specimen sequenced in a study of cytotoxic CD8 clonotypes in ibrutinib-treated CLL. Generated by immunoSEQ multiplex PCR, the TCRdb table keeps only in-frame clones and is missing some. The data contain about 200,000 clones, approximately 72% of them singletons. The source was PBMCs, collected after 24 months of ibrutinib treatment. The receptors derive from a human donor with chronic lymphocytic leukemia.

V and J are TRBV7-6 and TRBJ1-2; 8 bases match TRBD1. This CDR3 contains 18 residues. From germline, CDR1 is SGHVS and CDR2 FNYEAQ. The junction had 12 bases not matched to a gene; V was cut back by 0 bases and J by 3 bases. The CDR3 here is CASSLAPRGRKPDYGYTF. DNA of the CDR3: TGTGCCAGCAGCTTAGCCCCCAGGGGGCGCAAGCCGGACTATGGCTACACCTTC.

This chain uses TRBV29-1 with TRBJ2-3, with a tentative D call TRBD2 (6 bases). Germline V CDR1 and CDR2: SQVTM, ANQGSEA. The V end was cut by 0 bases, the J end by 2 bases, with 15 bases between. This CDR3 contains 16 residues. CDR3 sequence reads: CSVEDRVSGNTDTQYF. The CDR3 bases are TGCAGCGTTGAAGATCGTGTTAGCGGAAACACAGATACGCAGTATTTT.

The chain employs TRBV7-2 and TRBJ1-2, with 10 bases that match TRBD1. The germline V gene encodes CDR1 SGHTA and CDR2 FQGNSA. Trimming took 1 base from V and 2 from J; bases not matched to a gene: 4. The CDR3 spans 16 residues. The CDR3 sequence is CASSLVGTGVNYGYTF. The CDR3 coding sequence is TGTGCCAGCAGCTTAGTGGGGACAGGGGTAAACTATGGCTACACCTTC.

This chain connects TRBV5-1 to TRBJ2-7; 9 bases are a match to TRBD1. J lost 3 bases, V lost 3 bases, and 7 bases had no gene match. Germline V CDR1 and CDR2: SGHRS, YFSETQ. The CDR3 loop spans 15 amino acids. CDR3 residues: CASSSGTGWYYEQYF. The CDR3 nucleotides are TGCGCCAGCAGCTCCGGGACAGGGTGGTACTACGAGCAGTACTTC.

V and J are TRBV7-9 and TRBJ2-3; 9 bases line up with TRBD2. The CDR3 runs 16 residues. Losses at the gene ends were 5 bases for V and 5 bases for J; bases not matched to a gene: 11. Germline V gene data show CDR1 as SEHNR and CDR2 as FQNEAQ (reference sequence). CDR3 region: CASSQGSSGTLDTQYF. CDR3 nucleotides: TGTGCCAGCAGCCAAGGCTCTAGCGGGACCTTAGATACGCAGTATTTT.

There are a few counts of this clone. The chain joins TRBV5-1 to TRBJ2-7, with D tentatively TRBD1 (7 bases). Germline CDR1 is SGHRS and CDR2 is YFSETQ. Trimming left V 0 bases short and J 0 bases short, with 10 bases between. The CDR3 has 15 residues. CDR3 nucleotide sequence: TGCGCCAGCAGCTTGGCAGGGGGGCCCTCCTACGAGCAGTACTTC. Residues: CASSLAGGPSYEQYF.